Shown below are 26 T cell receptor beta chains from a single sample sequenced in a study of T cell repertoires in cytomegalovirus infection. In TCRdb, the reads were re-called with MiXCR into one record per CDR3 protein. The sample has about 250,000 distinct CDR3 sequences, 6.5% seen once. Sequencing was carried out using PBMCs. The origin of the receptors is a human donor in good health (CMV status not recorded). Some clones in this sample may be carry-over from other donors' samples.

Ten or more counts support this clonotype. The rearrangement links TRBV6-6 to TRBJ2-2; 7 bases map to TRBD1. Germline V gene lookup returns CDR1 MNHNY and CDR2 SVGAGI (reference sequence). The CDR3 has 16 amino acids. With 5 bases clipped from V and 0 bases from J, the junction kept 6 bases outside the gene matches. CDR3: CASSKVTGANTGELFF. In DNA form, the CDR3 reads TGTGCCAGCAGTAAGGTCACAGGGGCGAACACCGGGGAGCTGTTTTTT.

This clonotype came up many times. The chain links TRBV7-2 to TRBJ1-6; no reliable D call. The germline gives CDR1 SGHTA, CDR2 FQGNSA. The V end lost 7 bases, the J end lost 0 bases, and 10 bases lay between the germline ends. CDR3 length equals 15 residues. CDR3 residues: CASTIRGSYNSPLHF. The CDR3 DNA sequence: TGTGCCAGCACCATTCGTGGCTCCTATAATTCACCCCTCCACTTT.

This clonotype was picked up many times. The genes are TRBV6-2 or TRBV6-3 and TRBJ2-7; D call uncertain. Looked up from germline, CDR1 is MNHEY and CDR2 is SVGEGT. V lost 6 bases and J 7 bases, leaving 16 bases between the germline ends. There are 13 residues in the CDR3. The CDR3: CASSSWAAAEQYF. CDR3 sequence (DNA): TGTGCCAGCAGCTCTTGGGCGGCGGCGGAGCAGTACTTC.

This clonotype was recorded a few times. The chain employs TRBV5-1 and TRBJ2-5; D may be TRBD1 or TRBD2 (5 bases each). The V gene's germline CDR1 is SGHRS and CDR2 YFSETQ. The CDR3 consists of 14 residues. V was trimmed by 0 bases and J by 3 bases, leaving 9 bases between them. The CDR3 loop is CASSLEGREETQYF. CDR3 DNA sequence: TGCGCCAGCAGCTTGGAGGGACGGGAAGAGACCCAGTACTTC.

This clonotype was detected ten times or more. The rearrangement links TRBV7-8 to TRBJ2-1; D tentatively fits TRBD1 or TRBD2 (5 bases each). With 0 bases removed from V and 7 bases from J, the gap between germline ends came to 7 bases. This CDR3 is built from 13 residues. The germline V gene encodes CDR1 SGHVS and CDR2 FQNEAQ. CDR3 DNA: TGTGCCAGCAGCTTAGCGGGGGAGAATGAGCAGTTCTTC. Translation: CASSLAGENEQFF.

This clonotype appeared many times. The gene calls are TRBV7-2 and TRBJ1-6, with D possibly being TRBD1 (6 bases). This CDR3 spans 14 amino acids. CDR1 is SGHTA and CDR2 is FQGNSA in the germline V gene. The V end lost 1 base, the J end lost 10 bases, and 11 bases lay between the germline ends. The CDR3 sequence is CASSLGTGHSPLHF. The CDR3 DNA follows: TGTGCCAGCAGCTTAGGTACAGGGCACTCACCCCTCCACTTT.

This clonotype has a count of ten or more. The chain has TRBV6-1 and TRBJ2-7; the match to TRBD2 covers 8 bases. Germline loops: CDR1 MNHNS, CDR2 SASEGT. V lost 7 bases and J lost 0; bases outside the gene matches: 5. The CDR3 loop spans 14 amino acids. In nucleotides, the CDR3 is TGTGCCAGCACTTATAGCGGGGTCTCCTACGAGCAGTACTTC. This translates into CASTYSGVSYEQYF.

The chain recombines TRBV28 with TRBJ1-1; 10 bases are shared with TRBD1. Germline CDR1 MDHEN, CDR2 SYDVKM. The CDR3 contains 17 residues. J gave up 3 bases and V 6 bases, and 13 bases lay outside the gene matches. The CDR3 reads CASSVALGQGKDTEAFF. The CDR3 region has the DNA TGTGCCAGCAGCGTAGCCCTGGGACAGGGGAAGGACACTGAAGCTTTCTTT.

In nucleotides, the CDR3 is TGCAGTGCTTCCAAGGGCGAGACCCAGTACTTC. Its protein product is CSASKGETQYF. The chain links TRBV20-1 to TRBJ2-5; the D is unclear. The CDR3 contains 11 residues. Trimming took off 5 bases at V and 5 bases at J, with 9 bases between the two ends. Germline V gene sequence: CDR1 DFQATT, CDR2 SNEGSKA (reference sequence).

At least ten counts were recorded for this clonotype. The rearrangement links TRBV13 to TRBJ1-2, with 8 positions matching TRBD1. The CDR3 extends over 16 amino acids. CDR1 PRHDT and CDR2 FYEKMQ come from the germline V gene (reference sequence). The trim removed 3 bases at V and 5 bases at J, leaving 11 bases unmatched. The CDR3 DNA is TGTGCCAGCAGCTTTGACAGGGGCGAGGGATCGTATGGCTACACCTTC. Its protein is CASSFDRGEGSYGYTF. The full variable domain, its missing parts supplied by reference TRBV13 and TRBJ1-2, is AAGVIQSPRHLIKEKRETATLKCYPIPRHDTVYWYQQGPGQDPQFLISFYEKMQSDKGSIPDRFSAQQFSDYHSELNMSSLELGDSALYFCASSFDRGEGSYGYTFGSGTRLTVV.

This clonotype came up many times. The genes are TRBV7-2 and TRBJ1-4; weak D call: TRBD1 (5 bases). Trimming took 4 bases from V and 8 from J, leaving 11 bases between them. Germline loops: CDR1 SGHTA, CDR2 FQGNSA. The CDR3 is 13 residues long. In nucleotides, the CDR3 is TGTGCCAGCAGCTCAGGGCTCCGCGAAAAACTGTTTTTT. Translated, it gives CASSSGLREKLFF.

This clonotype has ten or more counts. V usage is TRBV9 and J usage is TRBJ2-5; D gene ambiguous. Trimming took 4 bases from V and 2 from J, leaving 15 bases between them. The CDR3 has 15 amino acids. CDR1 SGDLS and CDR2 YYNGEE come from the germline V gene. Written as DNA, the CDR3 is TGTGCCAGCAGCCCCGAGCCAGCGACGCAAGAGACCCAGTACTTC. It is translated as CASSPEPATQETQYF.

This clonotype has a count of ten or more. In DNA form, the CDR3 reads TGTGCCAGCAGTGCACGGGGAGCTGAAGCTTTCTTT. Amino acids: CASSARGAEAFF. The V gene is TRBV14, the J gene TRBJ1-1; the D is unclear. The CDR3 totals 12 residues. The germline V gene encodes CDR1 SGHDN and CDR2 FVKESK. Trimming left V 6 bases short and J 6 bases short, with 11 bases between.

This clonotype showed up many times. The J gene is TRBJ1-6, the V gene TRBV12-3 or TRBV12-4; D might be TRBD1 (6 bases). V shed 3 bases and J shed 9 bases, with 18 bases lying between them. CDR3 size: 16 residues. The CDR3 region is CASSFVPVLGGSPLHF. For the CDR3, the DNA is TGTGCCAGCAGTTTCGTACCGGTCCTAGGGGGTTCACCCCTCCACTTT.

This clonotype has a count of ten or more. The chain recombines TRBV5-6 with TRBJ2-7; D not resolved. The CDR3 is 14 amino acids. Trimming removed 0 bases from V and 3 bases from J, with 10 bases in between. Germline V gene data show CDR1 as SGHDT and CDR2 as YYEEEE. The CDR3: CASSLAPMGYEQYF. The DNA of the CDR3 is TGTGCCAGCAGCTTGGCCCCGATGGGCTACGAGCAGTACTTC.

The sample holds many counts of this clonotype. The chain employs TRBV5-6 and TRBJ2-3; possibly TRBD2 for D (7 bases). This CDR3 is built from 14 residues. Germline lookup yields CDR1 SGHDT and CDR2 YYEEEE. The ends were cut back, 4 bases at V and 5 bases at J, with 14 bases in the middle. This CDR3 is CASSPGGGGDTQYF. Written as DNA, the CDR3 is TGTGCCAGCAGCCCCGGCGGGGGCGGAGATACGCAGTATTTT.

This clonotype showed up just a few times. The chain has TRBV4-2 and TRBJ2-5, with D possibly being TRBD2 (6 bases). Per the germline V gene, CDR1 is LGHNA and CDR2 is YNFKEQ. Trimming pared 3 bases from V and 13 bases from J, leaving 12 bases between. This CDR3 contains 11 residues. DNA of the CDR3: TGTGCCAGCAGCCAGGACTACCGCCGGTACTTC. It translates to CASSQDYRRYF.

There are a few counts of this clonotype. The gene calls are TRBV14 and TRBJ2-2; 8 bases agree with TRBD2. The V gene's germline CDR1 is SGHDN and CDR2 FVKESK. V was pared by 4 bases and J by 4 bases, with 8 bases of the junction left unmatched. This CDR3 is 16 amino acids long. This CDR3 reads CASSRPGTSSTGELFF. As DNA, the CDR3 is TGTGCCAGCAGCCGACCCGGGACTAGTAGCACCGGGGAGCTGTTTTTT.

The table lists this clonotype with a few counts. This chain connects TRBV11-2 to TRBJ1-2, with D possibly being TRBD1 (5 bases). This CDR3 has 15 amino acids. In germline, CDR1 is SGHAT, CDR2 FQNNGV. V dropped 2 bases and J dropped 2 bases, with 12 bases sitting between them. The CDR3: CASSLLGTPNYGYTF. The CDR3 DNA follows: TGTGCCAGCAGCTTATTGGGGACTCCAAACTATGGCTACACCTTC.

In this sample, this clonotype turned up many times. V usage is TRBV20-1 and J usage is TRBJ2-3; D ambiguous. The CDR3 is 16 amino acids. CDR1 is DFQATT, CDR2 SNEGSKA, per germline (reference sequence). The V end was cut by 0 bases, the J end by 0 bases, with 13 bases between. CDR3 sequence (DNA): TGCAGTGCTAGAGATAGGAACTCTTCTAGCACAGATACGCAGTATTTT. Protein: CSARDRNSSSTDTQYF.

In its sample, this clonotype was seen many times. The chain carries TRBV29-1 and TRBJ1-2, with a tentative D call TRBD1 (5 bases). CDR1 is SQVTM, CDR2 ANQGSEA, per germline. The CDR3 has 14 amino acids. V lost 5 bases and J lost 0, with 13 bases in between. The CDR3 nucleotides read TGCAGCGTTACCGACAGCGTAGCTAACTATGGCTACACCTTC. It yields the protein CSVTDSVANYGYTF.

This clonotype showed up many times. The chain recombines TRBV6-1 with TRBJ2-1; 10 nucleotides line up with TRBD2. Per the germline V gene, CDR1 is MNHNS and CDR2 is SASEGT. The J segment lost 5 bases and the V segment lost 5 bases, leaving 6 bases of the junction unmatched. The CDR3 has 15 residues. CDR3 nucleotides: TGTGCCAGCAGTCCCAAAAGCGGGGGGGACAATGAGCAGTTCTTC. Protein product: CASSPKSGGDNEQFF.

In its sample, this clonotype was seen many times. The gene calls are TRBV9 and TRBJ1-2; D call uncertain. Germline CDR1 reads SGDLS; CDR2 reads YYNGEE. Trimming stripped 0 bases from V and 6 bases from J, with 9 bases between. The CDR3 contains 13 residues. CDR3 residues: CASSVAPGDGYTF. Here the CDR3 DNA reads TGTGCCAGCAGCGTAGCGCCCGGGGATGGCTACACCTTC.

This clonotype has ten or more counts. The CDR3: CASSSGTSTNEKLFF. DNA of the CDR3: TGTGCCAGCAGCTCAGGGACCTCCACTAATGAAAAACTGTTTTTT. V is TRBV7-9 and J is TRBJ1-4, with a possible D match to TRBD1 (5 bases). In germline, CDR1 is SEHNR, CDR2 FQNEAQ (reference sequence). This CDR3 has 15 amino acids. V dropped 4 bases and J dropped 2 bases, with 11 bases sitting between them.

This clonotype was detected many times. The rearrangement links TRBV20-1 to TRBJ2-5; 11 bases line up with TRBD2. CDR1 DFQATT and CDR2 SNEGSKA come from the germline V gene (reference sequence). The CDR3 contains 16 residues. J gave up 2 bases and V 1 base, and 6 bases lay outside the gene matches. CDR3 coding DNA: TGCAGTGCTAGAGTGCCTAGCGGGGGGAATCAAGAGACCCAGTACTTC. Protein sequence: CSARVPSGGNQETQYF.

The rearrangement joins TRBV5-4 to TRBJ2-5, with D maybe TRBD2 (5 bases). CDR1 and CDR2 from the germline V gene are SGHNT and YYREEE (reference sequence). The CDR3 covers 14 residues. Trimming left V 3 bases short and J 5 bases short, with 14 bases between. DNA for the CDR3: TGTGCCAGCAGCTCCCCGACCGGGATGGAGACCCAGTACTTC. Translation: CASSSPTGMETQYF.